What follows are 28 T cell receptor beta chains derived from one specimen sequenced in a study of T cells in Graves' hyperthyroidism and ophthalmopathy. TCR beta CDR3 regions were amplified from RNA. First-round RT-PCR of the TCR CDR3 relied on the HTBI primer set. TCRdb recomputed calls from the multiplex PCR reads with MiXCR, one row per CDR3 protein. The profile shows roughly 300,000 distinct CDR3 sequences, under 30% of them singletons. The sample consisted of blood. Receptors originate from a middle-aged man with Graves' hyperthyroidism that later progressed to Graves' ophthalmopathy.

This clonotype was picked up many times. J is TRBJ2-4 and V is TRBV20-1; unclear D gene. The CDR3 has 12 residues. With 3 bases removed from V and 7 bases from J, the gap between germline ends came to 10 bases. Germline loops: CDR1 DFQATT, CDR2 SNEGSKA (reference sequence). DNA of the CDR3: TGCAGTGCTAGCCTGCCCGCCAACATTCAGTACTTC. Its protein product is CSASLPANIQYF.

This clonotype was seen repeatedly, ten times or more. The chain is built from TRBV16 and TRBJ2-3; no reliable D call. V dropped 0 bases and J dropped 5 bases, with 3 bases sitting between them. Germline CDR1 KGHSY, CDR2 FQNENV. The CDR3 has 12 amino acids. The CDR3 nucleotides read TGTGCCAGCAGCCAATCAGGAGATACGCAGTATTTT. Protein: CASSQSGDTQYF.

The rearrangement uses TRBV6-1 and TRBJ1-5; 10 nucleotides line up with TRBD1. Germline CDR1 reads MNHNS; CDR2 reads SASEGT. Trimming took 6 bases from V and 6 from J; bases not matched to a gene: 11. The CDR3 loop spans 16 amino acids. CDR3 residues: CASSPWDRGRSQPQHF. As DNA, the CDR3 is TGTGCCAGCAGCCCCTGGGACAGGGGTAGGAGTCAGCCCCAGCATTTT.

This clonotype showed up many times. The gene calls are TRBV18 and TRBJ2-7; 10 nucleotides align to TRBD2. Germline V lookup: CDR1 KGHSH, CDR2 LQKENI. This CDR3 has 15 amino acids. After removal of 3 bases from V and 4 bases from J, the junction contained 6 bases not matched to a gene. CDR3 sequence: CASSPSSGSFYEQYF. The CDR3 DNA reads TGTGCCAGCTCACCTTCTAGCGGGAGTTTTTACGAGCAGTACTTC. The full variable domain, its missing parts supplied by reference TRBV18 and TRBJ2-7, is NAGVMQNPRHLVRRRGQEARLRCSPMKGHSHVYWYRQLPEEGLKFMVYLQKENIIDESGMPKERFSAEFPKEGPSILRIQQVVRGDSAAYFCASSPSSGSFYEQYFGPGTRLTVT.

Many counts were recorded for this clonotype. V usage is TRBV5-6 and J usage is TRBJ1-5; no reliable D call. The CDR3 consists of 13 residues. Trimming shortened V by 0 bases and J by 7 bases, and 8 bases separated the two germline ends. The germline V gene has CDR1 SGHDT and CDR2 YYEEEE. CDR3 DNA: TGTGCCAGCAGCTTGGCCGGAGAGCAGCCCCAGCATTTT. Encoded protein: CASSLAGEQPQHF.

This clonotype was counted many times. V gene TRBV9 combines with J gene TRBJ2-7, with 7 nucleotides matching TRBD2. Germline V gene lookup returns CDR1 SGDLS and CDR2 YYNGEE. V was clipped by 2 bases and J by 0 bases; unmatched bases: 5. The CDR3 length is 15 residues. In DNA form, the CDR3 reads TGTGCCAGCAGCGTTACTAGCGATGCCTCCTACGAGCAGTACTTC. Amino acids: CASSVTSDASYEQYF.

In this sample, this clonotype turned up many times. The chain has TRBV7-8 and TRBJ2-7, with 7 bases that match TRBD2. This CDR3 is 14 amino acids long. Germline V gene data show CDR1 as SGHVS and CDR2 as FQNEAQ. Trimming at V came to 5 bases and at J to 0 bases, leaving 4 bases not matched to a gene. CDR3 protein: CASSVSGNSYEQYF. In DNA, the CDR3 is TGTGCCAGCAGCGTAAGCGGGAACTCCTACGAGCAGTACTTC.

Ten or more counts support this clonotype. This sequence may be a read error, since a much larger clone differs from it by one base. V is TRBV7-9 and J is TRBJ1-5; D ambiguous. The CDR3 spans 15 residues. V was trimmed by 1 base and J by 0 bases, leaving 7 bases between them. CDR1 and CDR2 (germline): SEHNR, FQNEAQ (reference sequence). The CDR3 protein is CASSLDGYSNQPQHF. CDR3 bases: TGTGCCAGCAGCTTAGACGGGTATAGCAATCAGCCCCAGCATTTT.

This clonotype was detected ten times or more. The chain has TRBV5-1 and TRBJ2-7, with D unclear. CDR1 and CDR2 (germline): SGHRS, YFSETQ. Trimming removed 0 bases from V and 7 bases from J, with 26 bases in between. The CDR3 sequence is 18 residues long. CDR3 DNA: TGCGCCAGCAGCTTGGCCGGTTCGCCGGGCCCTAAATTTGTGGAGCAGTACTTC. Residues: CASSLAGSPGPKFVEQYF.

This clonotype was seen many times. The V call is TRBV5-1, the J call TRBJ2-5; D is tentatively TRBD1 or TRBD2 (5 bases each). The CDR3 runs to 13 residues. In germline, CDR1 is SGHRS, CDR2 YFSETQ. The V and J ends lost 4 bases and 3 bases respectively, with 10 bases between them. The CDR3 region is CASSRDGEETQYF. CDR3 nucleotide sequence: TGCGCCAGCAGCCGGGACGGCGAAGAGACCCAGTACTTC.

J is TRBJ2-2 and V is TRBV12-3 or TRBV12-4, with TRBD2 identical over 7 bases. This CDR3 is built from 13 residues. Trimming cost V 3 bases and J 8 bases; bases outside gene matches: 3. For the CDR3, the DNA is TGTGCCAGCAGTTTCTGGCGGGAGGGGGAGCTGTTTTTT. It encodes CASSFWREGELFF.

This clonotype was found many times. Its ends do not fully match the called genes, so a read error is possible. The chain joins TRBV6-1 to TRBJ1-1; D ambiguous. CDR1 is MNHNS, CDR2 SASEGT, per germline. This CDR3 has 13 residues. The CDR3 sequence is CTSSEAENTEAFF. The CDR3 DNA sequence: TGTACCAGCAGTGAAGCGGAGAACACTGAAGCTTTCTTT.

This clonotype was seen repeatedly, ten times or more. The chain recombines TRBV2 with TRBJ2-7; D unresolved. This CDR3 region has 12 residues. The germline gives CDR1 SNHLY, CDR2 FYNNEI. The V and J ends lost 3 bases and 0 bases respectively, with 3 bases between them. The CDR3 DNA is TGTGCCAGCAGTGACTTCTCCTACGAGCAGTACTTC. Translated: CASSDFSYEQYF. The full variable domain, completed using reference TRBV2 and TRBJ2-7, is EPEVTQTPSHQVTQMGQEVILRCVPISNHLYFYWYRQILGQKVEFLVSFYNNEISEKSEIFDDQFSVERPDGSNFTLKIRSTKLEDSAMYFCASSDFSYEQYFGPGTRLTVT.

This clonotype has a count of ten or more. The chain is built from TRBV2 and TRBJ2-7; D is uncertain. There are 13 residues in the CDR3. V lost 5 bases to trimming and J lost 2 bases, with 10 bases between them. CDR1 is SNHLY and CDR2 is FYNNEI in the germline V gene. This CDR3 reads CASSTGPAYEQYF. The CDR3 nucleotides are TGTGCCAGCAGTACCGGACCCGCCTACGAGCAGTACTTC.

This clonotype occurred many times. The J gene is TRBJ1-1, the V gene TRBV19; D uncertain. V lost 6 bases and J lost 4, with 21 bases in between. CDR1 and CDR2 (germline): LNHDA, SQIVND (reference sequence). The CDR3 is 16 amino acids. Here the CDR3 DNA reads TGTGCCAGTAGCCCCGGGATTAAGTCGGGGAGCACTGAAGCTTTCTTT. It is translated as CASSPGIKSGSTEAFF.

V is TRBV15 and J is TRBJ2-7; the match to TRBD1 covers 7 bases. The V gene's germline CDR1 is LNHNV and CDR2 YYDKDF (reference sequence). The junction had 6 bases not matched to a gene; V was cut back by 9 bases and J by 1 base. This CDR3 comprises 13 residues. CDR3 bases: TGTGCCACTCGGGACAGCGCTTCCTACGAGCAGTACTTC. Translating it yields CATRDSASYEQYF.

V usage is TRBV6-2 or TRBV6-3 and J usage is TRBJ2-4, with D possibly matching TRBD2 (7 bases). Per the germline V gene, CDR1 is MNHEY and CDR2 is SVGEGT. The CDR3 extends over 21 amino acids. The ends were cut back, 2 bases at V and 0 bases at J, with 26 bases in the middle. The CDR3 loop is CASSYPPGGGPRTLAKNIQYF. The CDR3 region has the DNA TGTGCCAGCAGTTACCCTCCTGGCGGGGGCCCGAGAACCCTAGCCAAAAACATTCAGTACTTC.

This clonotype was seen many times. The chain couples TRBV24-1 to TRBJ1-5; 8 bases are a match to TRBD1. The CDR3 has 14 residues. V lost 6 bases, J lost 4 bases, and 4 bases stayed unmatched. Looked up from germline, CDR1 is KGHDR and CDR2 is SFDVKD. The CDR3 DNA reads TGTGCCACCAGTCCAGGGGGCATTAATCAGCCCCAGCATTTT. Protein: CATSPGGINQPQHF.

This clonotype was seen ten or more times. The V call is TRBV30, the J call TRBJ1-1; D remains unclear. Trimming shortened V by 4 bases and J by 5 bases, and 14 bases separated the two germline ends. This CDR3 is built from 13 residues. CDR1 is GTSNPN, CDR2 SVGIG, per germline (reference sequence). CDR3: CAWKANWETEAFF. In nucleotides, the CDR3 is TGTGCCTGGAAGGCGAACTGGGAGACTGAAGCTTTCTTT.

This clonotype was picked up many times. This rearrangement joins TRBV5-8 to TRBJ2-5; D perhaps matches TRBD2 (5 bases). Trimming removed 4 bases at V and 1 base at J, with 14 bases between. Germline V gene sequence: CDR1 SGHTS, CDR2 YDEGEE. CDR3 size: 15 residues. In DNA, the CDR3 is TGTGCCAGCAGCCCCGGGTCTCGGGGCCAAGAGACCCAGTACTTC. The encoded protein is CASSPGSRGQETQYF.

This clonotype was counted once. This sequence joins TRBV6-2 or TRBV6-3 and TRBJ2-5; TRBD1 or TRBD2 may be the D gene (5 bases each). Trimming cost V 4 bases and J 3 bases, with 15 bases left between them. Germline lookup yields CDR1 MNHEY and CDR2 SVGEGT. CDR3 size: 15 residues. CDR3 nucleotides: TGTGCCAGCAGTTCCAACCGGGACGAGGAAGAGACCCAGTACTTC. This codes for CASSSNRDEEETQYF.

The CDR3 sequence: CASSHTSQPEAFF. The CDR3 region has the DNA TGTGCCAGCAGCCACACAAGCCAACCTGAAGCTTTCTTT. The V gene is TRBV3-1, the J gene TRBJ1-1; D call uncertain. Trimming left V 3 bases short and J 6 bases short, with 11 bases between. Germline lookup yields CDR1 LGHDT and CDR2 YNNKEL (reference sequence). The CDR3 runs to 13 residues.

In its sample, this clonotype was seen many times. The chain uses TRBV5-4 and TRBJ2-7, with D unresolved. CDR1 is SGHNT, CDR2 YYREEE, per germline (reference sequence). The CDR3 runs to 14 residues. V was cut by 2 bases and J by 2 bases, with 11 bases left in between. The CDR3 DNA is TGTGCCAGCAGCTTCGGACGGACGACCTACGAGCAGTACTTC. Its translation: CASSFGRTTYEQYF. The entire variable domain, with the rest obtained from reference TRBV5-4 and TRBJ2-7, is as follows: ETGVTQSPTHLIKTRGQQVTLRCSSQSGHNTVSWYQQALGQGPQFIFQYYREEENGRGNFPPRFSGLQFPNYSSELNVNALELDDSALYLCASSFGRTTYEQYFGPGTRLTVT.

This clonotype was found many times. V gene TRBV30 combines with J gene TRBJ2-7; 12 bases agree with TRBD2. With 7 bases clipped from V and 3 bases from J, the junction kept 4 bases outside the gene matches. Per the germline V gene, CDR1 is GTSNPN and CDR2 is SVGIG (reference sequence). CDR3 length equals 13 residues. Written as DNA, the CDR3 is TGTGCCTTCAAGACTAGCGGGAGCTACGAGCAGTACTTC. Protein: CAFKTSGSYEQYF.

The chain is built from TRBV19 and TRBJ1-2; TRBD1 is a possible D gene (5 bases). V lost 5 bases, J lost 1 base, and 11 bases lay in between. The CDR3 length is 14 residues. Germline V gene data show CDR1 as LNHDA and CDR2 as SQIVND (reference sequence). The CDR3 reads CASSPGGINYGYTF. The DNA of the CDR3 is TGTGCCAGTAGTCCGGGGGGAATTAACTATGGCTACACCTTC.

There are many counts of this clonotype. The chain joins TRBV7-9 to TRBJ2-7; D possibly corresponds to TRBD2 (5 bases). Trimming took 0 bases from V and 5 from J, leaving 11 bases between them. The germline gives CDR1 SEHNR, CDR2 FQNEAQ (reference sequence). The CDR3 extends over 14 amino acids. The CDR3, as DNA: TGTGCCAGCAGCTTAGCCTTCCCCGGGAACGAGCAGTACTTC. As protein: CASSLAFPGNEQYF. The full variable domain, in which reference TRBV7-9 and TRBJ2-7 provide the parts outside the CDR3, is DTGVSQNPRHKITKRGQNVTFRCDPISEHNRLYWYRQTLGQGPEFLTYFQNEAQLEKSRLLSDRFSAERPKGSFSTLEIQRTEQGDSAMYLCASSLAFPGNEQYFGPGTRLTVT.

On this clonotype: The junction departs from germline at one end; a sequencing error may be responsible. The chain recombines TRBV11-2 with TRBJ1-2; TRBD1 might be the D (6 bases). Per the germline V gene, CDR1 is SGHAT and CDR2 is FQNNGV. The CDR3 has 16 residues. CDR3 residues: CASNLLPGVPYYGYTF. DNA for the CDR3: TGTGCCAGCAACTTACTGCCAGGGGTGCCGTACTATGGCTACACCTTC.

There are a few counts of this clonotype. The chain joins TRBV12-3 or TRBV12-4 to TRBJ2-7, with 7 bases identical to TRBD1. The length of the CDR3 is 14 residues. With V trimmed by 6 bases and J by 0 bases, 5 bases remained unmatched. The CDR3, as DNA: TGTGCCAGCAGCTCGGGACAGATCTCCTACGAGCAGTACTTC. It encodes CASSSGQISYEQYF.